This T cell receptor (beta chain) was profiled in a study of identifying expanded T cells in peripheral blood. Concerning this clone itself: Antigen specificity is unknown.

Sequencing used immunoSEQ multiplex PCR; TCRdb keeps in-frame clones, though not all of them. The table records 81,000 or so clones, 84% of them present only once. Study-level points and caveats: Clone count variance between roughly 2-week samples rose with total template count. Roughly 1.2 clones differed between technical replicates, versus roughly 17 and 20 over time.

The TCR was taken from a person between 18 and 69 years old in good health. The specimen sequenced was blood.

The CDR3 region has the DNA TGTGCCAGCAGGACGGACTTGGCGGAGCAGTACTTC. It encodes CASRTDLAEQYF. J is TRBJ2-7 and V is TRBV6-5; D possibly corresponds to TRBD2 (5 bases). The CDR3 sequence is 12 residues long. CDR1 MNHEY and CDR2 SVGAGI come from the germline V gene. V was cut by 6 bases and J by 7 bases, with 13 bases left in between.